This passage covers 5 T cell receptor beta chains from one sample sequenced in a study of identical twins. TCRdb independently ran MiXCR on the 5' RACE reads; one entry per CDR3 protein. The table has 700,000 to 950,000 distinct CDR3 sequences, roughly an eighth seen once. The same data also contributed to another study, on yellow fever vaccine responses in identical twins.

The specimen sequenced was PBMCs. The receptors come from a woman in her late teens or twenties in good health.

This clonotype has just a few counts. V usage is TRBV3-1 and J usage is TRBJ2-2, with D maybe TRBD1 (5 bases). V lost 4 bases and J 6 bases, leaving 15 bases between the germline ends. This CDR3 contains 15 residues. Germline V gives CDR1 LGHDT, CDR2 YNNKEL (reference sequence). In nucleotides, the CDR3 is TGTGCCAGCAGCCCGATTCGTGGGGCTGCCGGGGAGCTGTTTTTT. Its translation: CASSPIRGAAGELFF.

V usage is TRBV29-1 and J usage is TRBJ2-2, with TRBD2 as a possible D gene (5 bases). CDR1 is SQVTM, CDR2 ANQGSEA, per germline. The CDR3 totals 14 residues. Trimming took off 7 bases at V and 1 base at J, with 13 bases between the two ends. In DNA form, the CDR3 reads TGCAGCGCCACTTGGGCGGGGAACACCGGGGAGCTGTTTTTT. Protein: CSATWAGNTGELFF.

A few counts support this clonotype. The chain has TRBV6-4 and TRBJ2-1; 11 nucleotides match TRBD2. The V segment lost 6 bases and the J segment 9 bases; nucleotides outside the gene matches: 10. Germline V gene sequence: CDR1 MRHNA, CDR2 SNTAGT. The CDR3 contains 15 residues. The CDR3 nucleotides read TGTGCCAGCAGCACCACTAGCGGGAGAGGTCCTGAGCAGTTCTTC. Residues: CASSTTSGRGPEQFF.

This clonotype was seen only a few times. The CDR3 bases are TGTGCCAGCAGTTACTTGCAGGGATCAGGCAATGAGCAGTTCTTC. This codes for CASSYLQGSGNEQFF. The chain carries TRBV6-2 or TRBV6-3 and TRBJ2-1, with TRBD1 as a possible D gene (5 bases). Trimming took 1 base from V and 6 from J, leaving 13 bases between them. The CDR3 sequence is 15 residues long. Germline V gives CDR1 MNHEY, CDR2 SVGEGT.

This clonotype appeared a few times. DNA of the CDR3: TGCGCCAGCAGCCCCACGGCAGCGGCACTTACCTACAATGAGCAGTTCTTC. Protein sequence: CASSPTAAALTYNEQFF. The J gene is TRBJ2-1, the V gene TRBV5-1; tentatively, D is TRBD2 (5 bases). CDR1 is SGHRS and CDR2 is YFSETQ in the germline V gene. V shed 4 bases and J shed 2 bases, with 19 bases lying between them. CDR3 size: 17 residues. Full variable domain (rest looked up from reference TRBV5-1 and TRBJ2-1): KAGVTQTPRYLIKTRGQQVTLSCSPISGHRSVSWYQQTPGQGLQFLFEYFSETQRNKGNFPGRFSGRQFSNSRSEMNVSTLELGDSALYLCASSPTAAALTYNEQFFGPGTRLTVL.